Below, 11 T cell receptor beta chains from the same sample are listed, as sequenced in a study of human T cells and chemical hapten exposure. TCRdb passed the RACE reads through MiXCR, listing each CDR3 protein once. This repertoire shows some 340,000 distinct CDR3 sequences, about 7% found once; its top ten account for more than 7%. Time point defined: patch test 1, 2 weeks after DPC sensitization. Treatment indicated: therapeutic diphenylcyclopropenone sensitization with weekly scalp DPC. The starting material was whole blood, obtained in connection with sensitization to the hapten diphenylcyclopropenone (DPC). The receptor set was obtained from a woman younger than 35 with alopecia areata. Some clones in this sample may be carry-over from other donors' samples.

J is TRBJ1-4 and V is TRBV28; no reliable D call. Deletions cut 2 bases from V and 7 bases from J, with 14 bases between. From germline, CDR1 is MDHEN and CDR2 SYDVKM. This CDR3 spans 15 amino acids. The CDR3 loop is CASSLGGRRVEKLFF. The CDR3 nucleotides read TGTGCCAGCAGTTTAGGAGGGCGTAGGGTTGAAAAACTGTTTTTT. Full variable domain (remainder filled in from reference TRBV28 and TRBJ1-4): DVKVTQSSRYLVKRTGEKVFLECVQDMDHENMFWYRQDPGLGLRLIYFSYDVKMKEKGDIPEGYSVSREKKERFSLILESASTNQTSMYLCASSLGGRRVEKLFFGSGTQLSVL.

This clonotype was detected a few times. The V gene is TRBV29-1, the J gene TRBJ2-7; D call uncertain. Germline V gives CDR1 SQVTM, CDR2 ANQGSEA. The V end lost 0 bases, the J end lost 2 bases, and 17 bases lay between the germline ends. This CDR3 contains 16 residues. CDR3 bases: TGCAGCGTTGAAGAGGGCTCTTCGGTGCCGACCTACGAGCAGTACTTC. Translated: CSVEEGSSVPTYEQYF.

This clonotype was counted many times. The rearrangement links TRBV29-1 to TRBJ2-7, with 8 nucleotides matching TRBD1. The germline CDR1 and CDR2 sequences are SQVTM and ANQGSEA. This CDR3 has 14 amino acids. The trim removed 0 bases at V and 6 bases at J, leaving 7 bases unmatched. Written as DNA, the CDR3 is TGCAGCGTTGAAGAGGGGACAGGTTTAGCCGAGCAGTACTTC. The encoded protein is CSVEEGTGLAEQYF.

In this sample, this clonotype turned up a few times. The CDR3 DNA is TGCAGTGCTAGAGCTTTACAGATAAATTCACCCCTCCACTTT. Protein sequence: CSARALQINSPLHF. The V gene is TRBV20-1, the J gene TRBJ1-6; D ambiguous. Trimming took 1 base from V and 7 from J, leaving 11 bases between them. Germline values: CDR1 DFQATT, CDR2 SNEGSKA (reference sequence). The CDR3 runs to 14 residues.

The genes are TRBV7-9 and TRBJ1-4, with a tentative D call TRBD1 (5 bases). V was shortened by 1 base and J by 10 bases, with 16 bases between the two germline ends. The V gene's germline CDR1 is SEHNR and CDR2 FQNEAQ (reference sequence). The CDR3 contains 15 residues. The DNA for the CDR3 is TGTGCCAGCAGCTTAGAAGAGGGCGGAAGGGGAAAACTGTTTTTT. Translated: CASSLEEGGRGKLFF.

This rearrangement joins TRBV3-1 to TRBJ1-5; 7 bases map to TRBD1. CDR3 size: 14 residues. V lost 4 bases, J lost 7 bases, and 7 bases stayed unmatched. Looked up from germline, CDR1 is LGHDT and CDR2 is YNNKEL (reference sequence). CDR3 nucleotide sequence: TGTGCCAGCAGCCCCGGACAGGCCAGGCAGCCCCAGCATTTT. Its translation is CASSPGQARQPQHF. Drawing the rest from reference TRBV3-1 and TRBJ1-5, the complete variable domain is DTAVSQTPKYLVTQMGNDKSIKCEQNLGHDTMYWYKQDSKKFLKIMFSYNNKELIINETVPNRFSPKSPDKAHLNLHINSLELGDSAVYFCASSPGQARQPQHFGDGTRLSIL.

In its sample, this clonotype was seen many times. This chain's CDR3 is CASSHERLAGERNEQFF. The CDR3 DNA is TGTGCCAGCAGCCACGAGCGACTAGCGGGGGAAAGGAATGAGCAGTTCTTC. The rearrangement uses TRBV3-1 and TRBJ2-1; 12 bases map to TRBD2. The V gene's germline CDR1 is LGHDT and CDR2 YNNKEL (reference sequence). The ends lost 3 bases at V and 7 bases at J; junction bases unmatched: 10. The CDR3 runs to 17 residues.

This clonotype has at least ten counts. J is TRBJ2-1 and V is TRBV12-3 or TRBV12-4; D is unclear. The CDR3 runs 16 residues. Trimming shortened V by 6 bases and J by 0 bases, and 15 bases separated the two germline ends. CDR3 amino acids: CASSSDGRSSYNEQFF. The CDR3 coding sequence is TGTGCCAGCAGCTCGGACGGACGAAGCTCCTACAATGAGCAGTTCTTC.

This clonotype was detected a few times. V and J are TRBV5-1 and TRBJ1-2, with D maybe TRBD1 (6 bases). The CDR3 is made up of 14 amino acids. The germline V gene has CDR1 SGHRS and CDR2 YFSETQ. Trimming took 4 bases from V and 0 from J, leaving 10 bases between them. The CDR3 sequence is CASSLTGTNYGYTF. The CDR3 region has the DNA TGCGCCAGCAGCCTGACAGGAACTAACTATGGCTACACCTTC.

This clonotype showed up many times. The chain joins TRBV11-2 to TRBJ1-2, with D possibly TRBD1 on 5 matching bases. Germline assignment: CDR1 SGHAT and CDR2 FQNNGV. The CDR3 has 13 amino acids. V lost 1 base and J 10 bases, leaving 13 bases between the germline ends. The CDR3, as DNA: TGTGCCAGCAGCTTAGCGAGACAGCACTACTACACCTTC. Residues: CASSLARQHYYTF. Complete variable domain (other parts from reference TRBV11-2 and TRBJ1-2): EAGVAQSPRYKIIEKRQSVAFWCNPISGHATLYWYQQILGQGPKLLIQFQNNGVVDDSQLPKDRFSAERLKGVDSTLKIQPAKLEDSAVYLCASSLARQHYYTFGSGTRLTVV.

This clonotype was seen at least ten times. The J gene is TRBJ2-3, the V gene TRBV7-9, with D possibly matching TRBD2 (6 bases). Trimming took off 3 bases at V and 0 bases at J, with 10 bases between the two ends. Germline CDR1 and CDR2: SEHNR and FQNEAQ (reference sequence). This CDR3 comprises 15 residues. CDR3 residues: CASSLAGLSTDTQYF. The CDR3, as DNA: TGTGCCAGCAGCTTGGCGGGACTTAGCACAGATACGCAGTATTTT.